This TCR beta chain was observed in a study of blood T cell repertoires in COVID-19 (dated by TCRdb to 2018 to 2020). Study-level background: The collaborator samples originated in the United States, Italy and Spain and spanned the acute and convalescent phases of COVID-19. Where HLA class I and class II types were available, the types were taken from metadata supplied by the sample provider, not from assay-based typing. Nearly every sample came with metadata listing a de-identified subject ID, COVID-19 status, age in years and sex. The prospective study material was composed of cDNA or gDNA derived from T cells, B-cell-depleted T cells, or PBMCs. Samples were obtained from the ongoing ImmuneRACE study (first 160 participants) and from over 1,000 subjects provided by 6 global collaborators. The repertoires were released in a freely available public database intended as a resource for research on the immune response to SARS-CoV-2. Subjects who had been exposed to COVID-19, were actively infected with it, or had recovered from it provided the deeply sampled blood TCRbeta repertoires that made up the dataset.

Comments on this clone: Its cognate antigen has yet to be identified. Within one base of it there is no much larger clone, and no base qualities were kept.

Overall results and qualifications from the work: The amount of clinical and demographic metadata varied by source and participant and was provided uncurated.

The collaborating institutions used their own protocols to collect whole blood in K2EDTA tubes. Collaborator samples were shipped for TCRbeta analysis as frozen whole blood, isolated PBMCs, or DNA extracted from either sample type. CDR1 and CDR2 were assigned from the germline V gene (reference sequence) as LNHDA and SQIVND. The CDR3 covers 14 residues, taking in both the cysteine and the phenylalanine. Only the CDR3 portion is preserved as DNA: 42 bases, with reading frame beginning at the first base. V loses 4 bases at its end and J loses 4 bases; junction bases beyond the gene matches: 4. The immunoSEQ Assay, a bias-controlled multiplex PCR, was used to amplify TCRbeta CDR3 regions from genomic DNA. Processing in the source paper ran as follows. The number of nucleated cells in each sample was estimated from the amplification of reference gene primers within the assay. Sequence reads were collapsed and filtered to measure the absolute abundance of every unique TCRbeta CDR3 rearrangement. For each sample, productive Simpson clonality was calculated as the square root of Simpson's diversity index over productive rearrangements. Entries here come from immuneACCESS through TCRdb and include only in-frame sequences with V and J called. Some clones fail to appear in such tables; in the studies checked, an unresolved V gene covers under half of the shortfall, and the cause of the remainder is unknown. V, J and clone size derive from that table, while D and trimming were established from the DNA sequence. This sample holds about 54,000 clones; over 75% were observed only once. The ten biggest clones cover approximately 8% of the sample.

Sequenced material: peripheral blood. The chain is encoded by TRBV19 joined to TRBJ1-2, with 9 bases matching TRBD1. The TCR sequence derives from a man between 50 and 59 years old with active COVID-19. The CDR3 amino acid sequence is: CASSSKQGAYGYTF. The nucleotides are TGTGCCAGTAGTAGCAAACAGGGGGCCTATGGCTACACCTTC.